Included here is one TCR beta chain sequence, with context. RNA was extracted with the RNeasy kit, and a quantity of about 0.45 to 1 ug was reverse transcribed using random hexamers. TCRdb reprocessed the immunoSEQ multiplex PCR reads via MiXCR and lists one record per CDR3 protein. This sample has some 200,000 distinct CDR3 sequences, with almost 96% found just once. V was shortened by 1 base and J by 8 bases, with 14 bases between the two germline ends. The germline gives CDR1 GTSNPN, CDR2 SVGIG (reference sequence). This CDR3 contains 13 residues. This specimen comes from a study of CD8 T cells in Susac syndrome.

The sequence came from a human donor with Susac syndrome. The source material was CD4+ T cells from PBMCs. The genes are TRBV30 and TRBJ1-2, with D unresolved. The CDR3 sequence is CAWSAQGPGGYTF. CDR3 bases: TGTGCCTGGAGTGCTCAAGGCCCCGGGGGCTACACCTTC. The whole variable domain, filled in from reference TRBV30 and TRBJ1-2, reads SQTIHQWPATLVQPVGSPLSLECTVEGTSNPNLYWYRQAAGRGLQLLFYSVGIGQISSEVPQNLSASRPQDRQFILSSKKLLLSDSGFYLCAWSAQGPGGYTFGSGTRLTVV.